A single TCR beta chain is shown here with its context. As yet, its antigen is unknown. Clones were sequenced by immunoSEQ multiplex PCR, and TCRdb holds only the in-frame ones, with some missing. The sample lists 200,000 to 250,000 clones, roughly 90% seen once, with about 10% in the top ten. Described treatment: approximately 18 received Ad26.COV2.S at low or high dose, single or two shots; a few received placebo; per-sample allocation not given. Collection of samples fell on day 63 after the first vaccine or placebo injection. It was an adult aged 18-55 years in Boston who was the donor. The vaccine antigen was prefusion-stabilized Wuhan SARS-CoV-2 spike. The data originate from a study of Ad26.COV2.S vaccination and SARS-CoV-2 variants. The CDR3 has 19 amino acids. CDR1 and CDR2 (germline): MNHEY, SVGEGT. The V and J ends lost 5 bases and 6 bases, in that order; junction bases with no gene match: 13.

The study's findings and limits: Reported post-vaccination CD8+ and CD4+ T cell responses to spike showed substantial breadth.

This receptor was obtained from a person aged 18-65 years who received the Ad26.COV2.S COVID-19 vaccine or a placebo. Sequenced here: peripheral blood, sampled in a trial of Ad26.COV2.S vaccine versus placebo. This chain connects TRBV6-2 or TRBV6-3 to TRBJ2-1; 16 bases agree with TRBD2. CDR3 DNA sequence: TGTGCCAGCAGTGGAGGGACTAGCGGGAGGGCTAGGTATTTCAATGAGCAGTTCTTC. It encodes CASSGGTSGRARYFNEQFF.